This passage covers 18 T cell receptor beta chains from one sample sequenced in a study of PD-1 blockade in mismatch repair-deficient tumors. TCRdb's table, derived via immunoSEQ multiplex PCR, lists solely in-frame clones and lacks some. Of about 63,000 clones listed, approximately 90% are singletons. Sequencing was performed on peripheral blood, taken 52 weeks after starting pembrolizumab. The source is an adult with mismatch repair-deficient cancer.

This clone appeared a single time. The genes are TRBV7-9 and TRBJ2-1; unclear D gene. This CDR3 has 16 residues. Trimming stripped 5 bases from V and 0 bases from J, with 14 bases between. The V gene's germline CDR1 is SEHNR and CDR2 FQNEAQ (reference sequence). The CDR3, as DNA: TGTGCCAGCAGCGAGGTGGCGGAAAGCTCCTACAATGAGCAGTTCTTC. Protein: CASSEVAESSYNEQFF.

V usage is TRBV7-9 and J usage is TRBJ2-1; no firm D call. The V end was cut by 1 base, the J end by 6 bases, with 7 bases between. CDR1 and CDR2 (germline): SEHNR, FQNEAQ (reference sequence). The CDR3 runs 13 residues. CDR3 sequence: CASSLGHANEQFF. The CDR3 DNA reads as TGTGCCAGCAGCTTAGGCCATGCCAATGAGCAGTTCTTC.

Written as DNA, the CDR3 is TGCGCCAGCAGCTTCGGGACAGGGCTTGGGGATACGCAGTATTTT. Amino acids: CASSFGTGLGDTQYF. This chain joins TRBV5-1 and TRBJ2-3; 9 bases match TRBD1. With V trimmed by 2 bases and J by 6 bases, 7 bases remained unmatched. Germline-derived CDR1 and CDR2 are SGHRS and YFSETQ. The CDR3 totals 15 residues.

V and J are TRBV19 and TRBJ2-5, with 10 nucleotides matching TRBD1. With V trimmed by 2 bases and J by 4 bases, 4 bases remained unmatched. Germline V CDR1 and CDR2: LNHDA, SQIVND (reference sequence). The CDR3 covers 15 residues. CDR3 loop: CASSILGQGRETQYF. In DNA, the CDR3 is TGTGCCAGTAGTATACTGGGACAGGGGCGAGAGACCCAGTACTTC. The entire variable domain, with the rest obtained from reference TRBV19 and TRBJ2-5, is as follows: DGGITQSPKYLFRKEGQNVTLSCEQNLNHDAMYWYRQDPGQGLRLIYYSQIVNDFQKGDIAEGYSVSREKKESFPLTVTSAQKNPTAFYLCASSILGQGRETQYFGPGTRLLVL.

This chain links TRBV10-3 with TRBJ1-2, with D possibly matching TRBD1 (6 bases). This CDR3 is 14 amino acids long. The V end lost 4 bases, the J end lost 2 bases, and 11 bases lay between the germline ends. Germline V gene lookup returns CDR1 ENHRY and CDR2 SYGVKD. CDR3 amino acids: CAISVAQGNYGYTF. The CDR3 coding sequence is TGTGCCATCAGTGTGGCGCAGGGGAACTATGGCTACACCTTC.

A few counts support this clone. The chain is built from TRBV14 and TRBJ1-2; TRBD1 matches at 7 bases. V gave up 2 bases and J gave up 5 bases; unmatched junction bases: 5. The germline CDR1 and CDR2 sequences are SGHDN and FVKESK. This CDR3 has 14 residues. CDR3 sequence: CASSQWGQRYGYTF. Here the CDR3 DNA reads TGTGCCAGCAGCCAATGGGGACAGCGGTATGGCTACACCTTC.

The chain joins TRBV15 to TRBJ1-5; no firm D call. The CDR3 runs to 14 residues. Germline loops: CDR1 LNHNV, CDR2 YYDKDF (reference sequence). V lost 0 bases to trimming and J lost 1 base, with 4 bases between them. The CDR3 sequence is CATSREGSNQPQHF. The DNA of the CDR3 is TGTGCCACCAGCAGAGAGGGGAGCAATCAGCCCCAGCATTTT.

The J gene is TRBJ1-2, the V gene TRBV5-4; D is unclear. Germline V CDR1 and CDR2: SGHNT, YYREEE (reference sequence). The CDR3 length is 14 residues. V was trimmed by 3 bases and J by 8 bases, leaving 17 bases between them. For the CDR3, the DNA is TGTGCCAGCAGCTCAGCGACCAAAGGTTTGGGCTACACCTTC. This sequence encodes CASSSATKGLGYTF.

The table lists this clone with a count of one. The rearrangement links TRBV7-2 to TRBJ1-5; 9 bases map to TRBD1. Trimming at V came to 1 base and at J to 4 bases, leaving 8 bases not matched to a gene. The CDR3 consists of 17 residues. In germline, CDR1 is SGHTA, CDR2 FQGNSA. Here the CDR3 reads CASSLEGSGQGNQPQHF. The CDR3 DNA reads TGTGCCAGCAGCTTAGAAGGTTCGGGACAGGGTAATCAGCCCCAGCATTTT.

CDR3 DNA sequence: TGCGCCAGCAGCTCCGGCGGGGGAATCGATCAAGAGACCCAGTACTTC. Translated: CASSSGGGIDQETQYF. The chain uses TRBV10-2 and TRBJ2-5, with TRBD2 identical over 7 bases. V dropped 6 bases and J dropped 2; count of bases not matched to a gene: 12. The CDR3 loop spans 16 amino acids. Germline lookup yields CDR1 WSHSY and CDR2 SAAADI.

The genes are TRBV29-1 and TRBJ2-1; D tentatively fits TRBD1 or TRBD2 (6 bases each). There are 12 residues in the CDR3. Germline loops: CDR1 SQVTM, CDR2 ANQGSEA. V lost 7 bases, J lost 8 bases, and 15 bases lay in between. The CDR3 bases are TGCAGCGCCCCTTTTCGGGGGCATGAGCAGTTCTTC. Translating gives CSAPFRGHEQFF.

The rearrangement links TRBV9 to TRBJ2-1, with D perhaps matching TRBD2 (5 bases). Trimming shortened V by 0 bases and J by 3 bases, and 10 bases separated the two germline ends. The CDR3 is 15 amino acids. Germline lookup yields CDR1 SGDLS and CDR2 YYNGEE. CDR3 sequence: CASSVETAVYNEQFF. The CDR3 DNA sequence: TGTGCCAGCAGCGTAGAAACAGCGGTCTACAATGAGCAGTTCTTC.

This chain connects TRBV14 to TRBJ1-3; maybe TRBD1 (6 bases). The germline gives CDR1 SGHDN, CDR2 FVKESK. Trimming stripped 1 base from V and 3 bases from J, with 10 bases between. The CDR3 sequence is 15 residues long. CDR3 DNA: TGTGCCAGCAGCCAAGGAGGGGGACTTGGAAACACCATATATTTT. Amino acid sequence: CASSQGGGLGNTIYF.

This clone was picked up a small number of times. The chain carries TRBV2 and TRBJ1-4; a possible D gene is TRBD1 (5 bases). This CDR3 is 13 amino acids long. CDR1 and CDR2 (germline): SNHLY, FYNNEI. V lost 6 bases to trimming and J lost 2 bases, with 7 bases between them. The CDR3 is CASRTVTNEKLFF. The CDR3 DNA sequence: TGTGCCAGCAGGACAGTTACTAATGAAAAACTGTTTTTT. The full variable domain, completed using reference TRBV2 and TRBJ1-4, is EPEVTQTPSHQVTQMGQEVILRCVPISNHLYFYWYRQILGQKVEFLVSFYNNEISEKSEIFDDQFSVERPDGSNFTLKIRSTKLEDSAMYFCASRTVTNEKLFFGSGTQLSVL.

This clone has more than one count but fewer than ten. The gene calls are TRBV12-5 and TRBJ2-7, with TRBD1 matching 9 bases. Germline V gene data show CDR1 as LGHNT and CDR2 as FRNRAP. The CDR3 is made up of 14 amino acids. The V segment lost 5 bases and the J segment 2 bases; nucleotides outside the gene matches: 4. CDR3 DNA: TGTGCTAGTGGTAGGGACAGGGAAACCTACGAGCAGTACTTC. Its translation: CASGRDRETYEQYF.

This sequence joins TRBV5-1 and TRBJ2-1; 10 bases match TRBD2. This CDR3 comprises 14 residues. Per the germline V gene, CDR1 is SGHRS and CDR2 is YFSETQ. Trimming cost V 9 bases and J 7 bases; bases outside gene matches: 10. This chain's CDR3 is CATSLLAGVNEQFF. In DNA, the CDR3 is TGCGCCACCTCGCTCCTAGCGGGAGTTAATGAGCAGTTCTTC. The entire variable domain, with the rest obtained from reference TRBV5-1 and TRBJ2-1, is as follows: KAGVTQTPRYLIKTRGQQVTLSCSPISGHRSVSWYQQTPGQGLQFLFEYFSETQRNKGNFPGRFSGRQFSNSRSEMNVSTLELGDSALYLCATSLLAGVNEQFFGPGTRLTVL.

V usage is TRBV25-1 and J usage is TRBJ2-5, with 9 positions matching TRBD1. The CDR3 is 15 amino acids. Germline V CDR1 and CDR2: MGHDK, SYGVNS. Trimming at V came to 4 bases and at J to 5 bases, leaving 8 bases not matched to a gene. DNA of the CDR3: TGTGCCAGCAGTGCCAGGACAGGGGAGAGGGAGACCCAGTACTTC. Translation gives CASSARTGERETQYF. Based on the CDR3 plus reference TRBV25-1 and TRBJ2-5, the full variable domain is EADIYQTPRYLVIGTGKKITLECSQTMGHDKMYWYQQDPGMELHLIHYSYGVNSTEKGDLSSESTVSRIRTEHFPLTLESARPSHTSQYLCASSARTGERETQYFGPGTRLLVL.

This sequence joins TRBV30 and TRBJ1-1, with D unclear. Trimming shortened V by 3 bases and J by 0 bases, and 8 bases separated the two germline ends. Germline lookup yields CDR1 GTSNPN and CDR2 SVGIG (reference sequence). The CDR3 covers 13 residues. The CDR3 nucleotides read TGTGCCTGGAGACAGTCGGTGAACACTGAAGCTTTCTTT. Protein product: CAWRQSVNTEAFF.